These 19 T cell receptor beta chains originate from one sample sequenced in a study of chronic HIV infection and antiretroviral therapy. TCRdb reprocessed the 5' RACE reads with MiXCR, giving one entry per CDR3 protein. Among approximately 47,000 distinct CDR3 sequences, approximately 19% were seen once, and the ten largest hold over 2.5%. Sequencing used peripheral blood. The receptors derive from an adult who had HIV and had not received antiretroviral therapy, or was an uninfected healthy control (not recorded which).

The gene calls are TRBV9 and TRBJ2-1; 10 bases fit TRBD2. This CDR3 has 19 residues. Germline CDR1 reads SGDLS; CDR2 reads YYNGEE. With 3 bases clipped from V and 3 bases from J, the junction kept 15 bases outside the gene matches. The CDR3 sequence: CASSGMPGRGLAIYNEQFF. CDR3 nucleotides: TGTGCCAGCAGCGGAATGCCCGGACGGGGACTAGCGATCTACAATGAGCAGTTCTTC.

J is TRBJ2-3 and V is TRBV4-1; 7 bases map to TRBD1. Germline V gene data show CDR1 as MGHRA and CDR2 as YSYEKL. The J segment lost 1 base and the V segment lost 4 bases, leaving 11 bases of the junction unmatched. The CDR3 is 17 amino acids. The CDR3 reads CASSLTLGQGGTDTQYF. The CDR3 bases are TGCGCCAGCAGCCTCACGCTGGGGCAGGGGGGCACAGATACGCAGTATTTT.

This clonotype was counted only a few times. This chain connects TRBV9 to TRBJ2-3, with D unclear. With 1 base removed from V and 4 bases from J, the gap between germline ends came to 7 bases. The V gene's germline CDR1 is SGDLS and CDR2 YYNGEE. The CDR3 has 13 residues. CDR3 sequence: CASSVHGPDTQYF. The CDR3 DNA reads as TGTGCCAGCAGCGTACATGGCCCAGATACGCAGTATTTT.

CDR3 in amino acids: CASSPSWANEKLFF. The CDR3 nucleotides are TGTGCCAGCAGCCCTTCCTGGGCGAATGAAAAACTGTTTTTT. V is TRBV16 and J is TRBJ1-4, with D unclear. V lost 4 bases and J 5 bases, leaving 11 bases between the germline ends. Germline V gene sequence: CDR1 KGHSY, CDR2 FQNENV. The CDR3 is 14 residues long.

The V and J genes are TRBV28 and TRBJ2-1; unclear D gene. Trimming shortened V by 6 bases and J by 7 bases, and 19 bases separated the two germline ends. CDR3 length: 15 residues. CDR1 is MDHEN and CDR2 is SYDVKM in the germline V gene. CDR3 nucleotide sequence: TGTGCCAGCAGCCCCGGTGCCTCGAGGTGGAATGAGCAGTTCTTC. Protein: CASSPGASRWNEQFF.

The chain employs TRBV29-1 and TRBJ1-2, with D perhaps matching TRBD1 (5 bases). Germline V gene data show CDR1 as SQVTM and CDR2 as ANQGSEA. Trimming stripped 0 bases from V and 4 bases from J, with 9 bases between. The CDR3 length is 13 residues. CDR3 DNA sequence: TGCAGCGTTGAAGATCGGGGGACCTATGGCTACACCTTC. It specifies CSVEDRGTYGYTF.

The J gene is TRBJ2-3, the V gene TRBV2, with D possibly matching TRBD1 (6 bases). This CDR3 is 14 amino acids long. V dropped 8 bases and J dropped 6 bases, with 18 bases sitting between them. Germline V gene sequence: CDR1 SNHLY, CDR2 FYNNEI. In DNA form, the CDR3 reads TGTGCCAGCTCCCGGGACACTTCGCGTGATACGCAGTATTTT. Translation: CASSRDTSRDTQYF.

This clonotype was seen more than once but under ten times. This chain connects TRBV5-1 to TRBJ2-4; maybe TRBD1 (6 bases). Trimming pared 4 bases from V and 4 bases from J, leaving 9 bases between. The CDR3 loop spans 13 amino acids. In germline, CDR1 is SGHRS, CDR2 YFSETQ. CDR3: CASSDDRKNIQYF. The CDR3 bases are TGCGCCAGCAGCGACGACAGGAAAAACATTCAGTACTTC.

V and J are TRBV28 and TRBJ2-5; TRBD1 might be the D (6 bases). This CDR3 contains 14 residues. V was trimmed by 5 bases and J by 5 bases, leaving 15 bases between them. The V gene's germline CDR1 is MDHEN and CDR2 SYDVKM. The CDR3 DNA follows: TGTGCCAGCAGTGTTATCACAGGGTCGGAGACCCAGTACTTC. Its translation is CASSVITGSETQYF.

The gene calls are TRBV25-1 and TRBJ1-1, with 8 bases matching TRBD1. The CDR3 contains 11 residues. Germline V gene sequence: CDR1 MGHDK, CDR2 SYGVNS. V lost 6 bases and J lost 10; bases outside the gene matches: 4. CDR3 amino acids: CASRYGTGAFF. The CDR3 DNA reads TGTGCCAGCAGATACGGGACAGGAGCTTTCTTT.

This clonotype was detected a few times. The chain employs TRBV27 and TRBJ2-1; no definite D call. CDR3 size: 15 residues. Germline-derived CDR1 and CDR2 are MNHEY and SMNVEV (reference sequence). Trimming removed 4 bases at V and 3 bases at J, with 13 bases between. CDR3 protein: CASSSPGSYYNEQFF. The CDR3 region has the DNA TGTGCCAGCAGTTCCCCGGGCAGTTACTACAATGAGCAGTTCTTC.

The chain recombines TRBV28 with TRBJ2-3, with D perhaps TRBD2 (5 bases). Germline V lookup: CDR1 MDHEN, CDR2 SYDVKM. The CDR3 has 16 amino acids. The germline V and J ends were trimmed by 6 bases and 5 bases, with 21 bases remaining between them. CDR3 coding DNA: TGTGCCAGCAGAGGGAGAGGACTCCCCCTGGGAGATACGCAGTATTTT. Its protein is CASRGRGLPLGDTQYF.

This clonotype was counted only a few times. The chain is built from TRBV10-3 and TRBJ2-7; TRBD1 or TRBD2 may be the D gene (5 bases each). The CDR3 is 16 amino acids. CDR1 is ENHRY and CDR2 is SYGVKD in the germline V gene. The V and J ends lost 3 bases and 4 bases respectively, with 19 bases between them. The DNA of the CDR3 is TGTGCCATCAGTGATCCCGGTCGGGGCCTTCCTTACGAGCAGTACTTC. Its translation is CAISDPGRGLPYEQYF.

V usage is TRBV28 and J usage is TRBJ2-5, with D possibly matching TRBD2 (5 bases). The germline CDR1 and CDR2 sequences are MDHEN and SYDVKM. Trimming cost V 4 bases and J 8 bases, with 11 bases left between them. CDR3 size: 12 residues. CDR3 in amino acids: CASSSTRFTQYF. CDR3 coding DNA: TGTGCCAGCAGTTCCACTAGGTTCACCCAGTACTTC.

The chain carries TRBV3-1 and TRBJ2-5, with D unresolved. Trimming removed 4 bases at V and 2 bases at J, with 11 bases between. Germline lookup yields CDR1 LGHDT and CDR2 YNNKEL (reference sequence). The CDR3 sequence is 14 residues long. The CDR3 nucleotides are TGTGCCAGCAGCCCCCCCCGGCGACAAGAGACCCAGTACTTC. Translated: CASSPPRRQETQYF.

The chain recombines TRBV25-1 with TRBJ2-7, with 9 bases identical to TRBD1. Germline V lookup: CDR1 MGHDK, CDR2 SYGVNS. V trimming: 4 bases; J trimming: 6 bases; junction bases outside the gene matches: 7. CDR3 size: 14 residues. The CDR3 DNA follows: TGTGCCAGCAGTGTGACAGGGGGGAACAGCGAGCAGTACTTC. The encoded protein is CASSVTGGNSEQYF.

CDR3 region: CSATGGRTLGEQFF. CDR3 nucleotides: TGCAGTGCTACTGGGGGCAGAACCCTGGGTGAGCAGTTCTTC. The J gene is TRBJ2-1, the V gene TRBV20-1; possible D gene TRBD1, 6 bases. V was clipped by 4 bases and J by 9 bases, with 19 bases between them. The CDR3 extends over 14 amino acids. Germline V lookup: CDR1 DFQATT, CDR2 SNEGSKA (reference sequence).

The chain carries TRBV28 and TRBJ2-7; 12 bases are a match to TRBD2. J gave up 1 base and V 5 bases, and 21 bases lay outside the gene matches. The CDR3 runs 21 residues. From germline, CDR1 is MDHEN and CDR2 SYDVKM. CDR3 sequence reads: CASSLPTSGRAVGFRSYEQYF. The CDR3 DNA reads as TGTGCCAGCAGTCTCCCGACTAGCGGGAGAGCGGTTGGTTTTCGGTCCTACGAGCAGTACTTC. Full variable domain (remainder filled in from reference TRBV28 and TRBJ2-7): DVKVTQSSRYLVKRTGEKVFLECVQDMDHENMFWYRQDPGLGLRLIYFSYDVKMKEKGDIPEGYSVSREKKERFSLILESASTNQTSMYLCASSLPTSGRAVGFRSYEQYFGPGTRLTVT.

This clonotype was picked up a small number of times. The chain employs TRBV27 and TRBJ1-1; D is undetermined. Germline V gene sequence: CDR1 MNHEY, CDR2 SMNVEV (reference sequence). CDR3 length: 14 residues. With 3 bases removed from V and 0 bases from J, the gap between germline ends came to 8 bases. As DNA, the CDR3 is TGTGCCAGCAGTTTCAGAAACATGAACACTGAAGCTTTCTTT. It encodes CASSFRNMNTEAFF.